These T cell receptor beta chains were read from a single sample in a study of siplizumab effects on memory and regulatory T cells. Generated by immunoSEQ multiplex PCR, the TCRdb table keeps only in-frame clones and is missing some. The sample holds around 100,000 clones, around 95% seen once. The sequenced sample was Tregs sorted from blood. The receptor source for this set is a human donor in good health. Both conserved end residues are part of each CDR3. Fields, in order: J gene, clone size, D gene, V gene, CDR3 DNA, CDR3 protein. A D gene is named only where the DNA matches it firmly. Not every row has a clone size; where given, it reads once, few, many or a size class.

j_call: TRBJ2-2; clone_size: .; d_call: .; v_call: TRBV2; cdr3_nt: TGTGCCAGCACCTTAACGGAAGCGAACACCGGGGAGCTGTTTTTT; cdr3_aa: CASTLTEANTGELFF
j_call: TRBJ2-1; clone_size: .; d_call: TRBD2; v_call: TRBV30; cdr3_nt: TGTGCCTGGAGTGTCGGTAGCGGGTGGTACAATGAGCAGTTCTTC; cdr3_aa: CAWSVGSGWYNEQFF
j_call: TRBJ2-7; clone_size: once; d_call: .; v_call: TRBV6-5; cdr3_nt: TGTGCCAGCAGGCGCGACTACGAGCAGTACTTC; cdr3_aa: CASRRDYEQYF
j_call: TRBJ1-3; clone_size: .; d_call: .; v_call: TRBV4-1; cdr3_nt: TGCGCCAGCAGCCAAGTTCGACAGGCCTCTGGAAACACCATATATTTT; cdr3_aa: CASSQVRQASGNTIYF
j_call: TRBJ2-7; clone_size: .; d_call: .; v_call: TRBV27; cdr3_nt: TGTGCCAGCAGCCGGGGCGGTCCCTACGAGCAGTACTTC; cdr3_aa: CASSRGGPYEQYF
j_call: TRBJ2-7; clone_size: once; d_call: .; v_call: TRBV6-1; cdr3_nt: TGTGCCAGCAGTCGAGTCCAGCACGAGCAGTACTTC; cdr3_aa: CASSRVQHEQYF
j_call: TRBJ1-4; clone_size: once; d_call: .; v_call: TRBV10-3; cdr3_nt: TGTGCCATCAGTGGGGACGTGAATGAAAAACTGTTTTTT; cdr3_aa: CAISGDVNEKLFF
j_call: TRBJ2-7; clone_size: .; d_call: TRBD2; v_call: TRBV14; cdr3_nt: TGTGCCAGCAGCCAAAGACTAGCGGGAGTGGGCGAGCAGTACTTC; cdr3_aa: CASSQRLAGVGEQYF
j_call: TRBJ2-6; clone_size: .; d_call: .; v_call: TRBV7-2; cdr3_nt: TGTGCCAGCAGCTTTCAGGGGACTGGGGCCAACGTCCTGACTTTC; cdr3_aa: CASSFQGTGANVLTF
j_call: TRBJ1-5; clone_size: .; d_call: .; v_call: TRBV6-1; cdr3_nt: TGTGCCAGCAGCGGAACTGGGGGGCCCCAGCATTTT; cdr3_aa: CASSGTGGPQHF
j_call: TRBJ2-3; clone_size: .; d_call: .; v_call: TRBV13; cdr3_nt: TGTGCCAGCAGCTTAGGCCCGCGCAGGAGCCCCATGGATACGCAGTATTTT; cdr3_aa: CASSLGPRRSPMDTQYF
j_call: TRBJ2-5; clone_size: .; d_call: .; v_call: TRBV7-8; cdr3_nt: TGTGCCAGCAGCTTTTCTCAAGAGACCCAGTACTTC; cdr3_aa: CASSFSQETQYF
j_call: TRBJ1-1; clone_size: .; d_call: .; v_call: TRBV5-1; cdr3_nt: TGCGCCAGCAGTTCGCTTACAGGGAACACTGAAGCTTTCTTT; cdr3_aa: CASSSLTGNTEAFF
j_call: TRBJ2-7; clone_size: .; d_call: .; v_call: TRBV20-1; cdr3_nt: TGCAGTGCTATTGAGATCCCCGAGCAGTACTTC; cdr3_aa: CSAIEIPEQYF
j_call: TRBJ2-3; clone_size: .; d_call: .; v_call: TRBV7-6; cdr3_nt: TGTGCCAGCAGCTTAGTCACGGGTTTTTGGGGGAGTAAAGGAACAGATACGCAGTATTTT; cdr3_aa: CASSLVTGFWGSKGTDTQYF
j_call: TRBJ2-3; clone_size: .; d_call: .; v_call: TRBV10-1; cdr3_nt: TGCGCCACCCCCCAGGGGCGGGATTTTACAGATACGCAGTATTTT; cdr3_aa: CATPQGRDFTDTQYF
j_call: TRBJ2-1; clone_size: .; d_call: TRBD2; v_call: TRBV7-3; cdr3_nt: TGTGCCAGCAGTGCCTTGGGACTAGCGGGATTCCATGAGCAGTTCTTC; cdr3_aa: CASSALGLAGFHEQFF
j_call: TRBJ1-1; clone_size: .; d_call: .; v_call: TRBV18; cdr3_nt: TGTGCCAGCTCCAGGGGTTTTAACACTGAAGCTTTCTTT; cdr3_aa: CASSRGFNTEAFF
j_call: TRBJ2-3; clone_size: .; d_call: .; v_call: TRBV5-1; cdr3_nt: TGCGCCAGCAGCTTGGTGGGGGTGACAGATACGCAGTATTTT; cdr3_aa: CASSLVGVTDTQYF
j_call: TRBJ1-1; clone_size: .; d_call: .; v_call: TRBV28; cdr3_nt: TGCGCCAGCAGTTTTGGGAACACTGAAGCTTTCTTT; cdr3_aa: CASSFGNTEAFF
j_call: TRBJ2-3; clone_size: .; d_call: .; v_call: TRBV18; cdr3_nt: TGTGCCAGCTCAAGTACTAGCAACCTGGATACGCAGTATTTT; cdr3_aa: CASSSTSNLDTQYF
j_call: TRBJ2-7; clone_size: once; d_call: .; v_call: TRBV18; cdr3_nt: TGTGCCAGCTCAGGAGAGGGGGAGGGCCCCTACGAGCAGTACTTC; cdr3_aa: CASSGEGEGPYEQYF